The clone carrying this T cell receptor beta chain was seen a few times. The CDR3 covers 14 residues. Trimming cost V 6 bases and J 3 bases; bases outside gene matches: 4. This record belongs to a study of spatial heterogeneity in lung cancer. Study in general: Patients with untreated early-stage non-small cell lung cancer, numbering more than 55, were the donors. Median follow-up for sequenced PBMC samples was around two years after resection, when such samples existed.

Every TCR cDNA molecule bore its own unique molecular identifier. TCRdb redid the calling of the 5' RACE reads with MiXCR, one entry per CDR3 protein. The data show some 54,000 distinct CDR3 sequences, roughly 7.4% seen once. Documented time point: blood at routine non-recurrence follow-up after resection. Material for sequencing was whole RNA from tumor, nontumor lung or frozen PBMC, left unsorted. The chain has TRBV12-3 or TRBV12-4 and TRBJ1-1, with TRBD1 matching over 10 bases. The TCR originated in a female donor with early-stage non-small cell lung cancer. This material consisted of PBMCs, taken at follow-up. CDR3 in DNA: TGTGCCAGCAGCTACGGGACAGGGGACACTGAAGCTTTCTTT. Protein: CASSYGTGDTEAFF.